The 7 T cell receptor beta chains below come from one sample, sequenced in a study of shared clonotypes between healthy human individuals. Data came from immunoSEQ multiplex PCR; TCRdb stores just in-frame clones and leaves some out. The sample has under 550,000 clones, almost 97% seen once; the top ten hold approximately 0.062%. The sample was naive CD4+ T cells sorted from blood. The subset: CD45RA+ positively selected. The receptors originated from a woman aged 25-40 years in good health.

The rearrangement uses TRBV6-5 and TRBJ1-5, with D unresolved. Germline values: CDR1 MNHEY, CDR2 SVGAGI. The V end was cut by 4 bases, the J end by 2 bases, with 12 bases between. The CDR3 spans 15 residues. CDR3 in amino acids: CASSSKFLGNQPQHF. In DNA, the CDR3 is TGTGCCAGCAGTTCGAAGTTCCTTGGCAATCAGCCCCAGCATTTT.

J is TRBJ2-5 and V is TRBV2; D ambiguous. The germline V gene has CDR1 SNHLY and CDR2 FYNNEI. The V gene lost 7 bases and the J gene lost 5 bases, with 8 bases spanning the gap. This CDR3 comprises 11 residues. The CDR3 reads CASIRRETQYF. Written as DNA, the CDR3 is TGTGCCAGCATTCGAAGGGAGACCCAGTACTTC.

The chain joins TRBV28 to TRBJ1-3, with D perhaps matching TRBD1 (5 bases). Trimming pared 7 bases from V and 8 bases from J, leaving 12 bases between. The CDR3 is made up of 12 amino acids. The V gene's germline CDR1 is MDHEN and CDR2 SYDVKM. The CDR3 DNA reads TGTGCCAGCACCTTGGGACCGTACACCATATATTTT. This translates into CASTLGPYTIYF.

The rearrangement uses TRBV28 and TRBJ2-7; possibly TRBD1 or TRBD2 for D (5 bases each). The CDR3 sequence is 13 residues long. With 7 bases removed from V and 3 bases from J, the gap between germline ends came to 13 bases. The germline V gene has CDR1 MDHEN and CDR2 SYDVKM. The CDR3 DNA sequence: TGTGCCAGCAAAGCAGGGACGAGCTACGAGCAGTACTTC. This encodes CASKAGTSYEQYF.

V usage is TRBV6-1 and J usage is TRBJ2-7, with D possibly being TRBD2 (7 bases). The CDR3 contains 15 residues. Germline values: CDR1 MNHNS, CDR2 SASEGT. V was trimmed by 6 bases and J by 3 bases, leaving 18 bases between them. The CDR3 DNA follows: TGTGCCAGCAGGGTAGGGGGGGCAACAATCTACGAGCAGTACTTC. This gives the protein CASRVGGATIYEQYF.

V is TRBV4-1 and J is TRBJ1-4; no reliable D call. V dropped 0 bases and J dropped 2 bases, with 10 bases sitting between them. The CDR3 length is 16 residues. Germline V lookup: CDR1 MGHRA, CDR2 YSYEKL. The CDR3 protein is CASSQDFAATNEKLFF. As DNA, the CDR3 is TGCGCCAGCAGCCAAGATTTTGCAGCGACTAATGAAAAACTGTTTTTT.

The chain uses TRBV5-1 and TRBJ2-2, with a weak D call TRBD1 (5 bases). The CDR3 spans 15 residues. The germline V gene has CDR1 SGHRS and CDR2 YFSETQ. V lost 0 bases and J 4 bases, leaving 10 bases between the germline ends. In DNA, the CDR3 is TGCGCCAGCAGCTTGGCAGGGTACCGCACCGGGGAGCTGTTTTTT. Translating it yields CASSLAGYRTGELFF. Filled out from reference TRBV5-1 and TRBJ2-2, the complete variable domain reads KAGVTQTPRYLIKTRGQQVTLSCSPISGHRSVSWYQQTPGQGLQFLFEYFSETQRNKGNFPGRFSGRQFSNSRSEMNVSTLELGDSALYLCASSLAGYRTGELFFGEGSRLTVL.